Listed below are T cell receptor beta chains from one sample, sequenced in a study of T cells after yellow fever vaccination. One entry per CDR3 protein, called by TCRdb with MiXCR from the 5' RACE reads. The data show 60,000 to 75,000 distinct CDR3 sequences, less than 8.5% seen once. The specimen was CD8+ T cells sorted from PBMCs, collected about 49 days after the first yellow fever vaccination. The receptors derive from a man aged 18 to 35 who received the YFV17D yellow fever vaccine. The CDR3 runs from the conserved cysteine through the conserved F or W. D genes are given only for firm matches. Where a row states a size, it is once, few, many or the class of an expanded clone; other rows omit it.

j_call v_call d_call clone_size cdr3_nt cdr3_aa
TRBJ2-1 TRBV27 - many TGTGCCAGTTACGGACTCCACTCCTACAATGAGCAGTTCTTC CASYGLHSYNEQFF
TRBJ2-1 TRBV5-1 TRBD2 - TGCGCCAGCAGCTTGCAGCGGGGGGGCCGGGAGCAGTTCTTC CASSLQRGGREQFF
TRBJ2-7 TRBV4-3 - many TGCGCCAGCAGCATCACAGGCTTCGGCACCTACGAGCAGTACTTC CASSITGFGTYEQYF
TRBJ1-2 TRBV9 TRBD1 - TGTGCCAGCAGCGTAGGGGACAGGGAATATGGCTACACCTTC CASSVGDREYGYTF
TRBJ2-1 TRBV5-4 - many TGTGCCAGCAGCTTCGGCCCAGGGGTCAATGAGCAGTTCTTC CASSFGPGVNEQFF
TRBJ1-4 TRBV6-1 - - TGTGCCAGCACCGAGAGAGAGGGTGCAACTAATGAAAAACTGTTTTTT CASTEREGATNEKLFF
TRBJ1-1 TRBV29-1 - few TGCAGCGTTGTCGGTCGGGAGGGAGGCACTGAAGCTTTCTTT CSVVGREGGTEAFF
TRBJ2-7 TRBV18 - many TGTGCCAGCTCATTTGGTGGTATCTACGAGCAGTACTTC CASSFGGIYEQYF
TRBJ2-2 TRBV7-9 - many TGTGCCAGCAGTCGTAGGGCCGGGGAGCTGTTTTTT CASSRRAGELFF
TRBJ2-1 TRBV24-1 - - TGTGCCACCAGTGACCGTCATTACAATGAGCAGTTCTTC CATSDRHYNEQFF
TRBJ2-2 TRBV12-3/TRBV12-4 - many TGTGCCAGTGAGAACACCGGGGAGCTGTTTTTT CASENTGELFF
TRBJ2-2 TRBV27 - few TGTGCCAGCAGTTTATTGACCGGGGAGCTGTTTTTT CASSLLTGELFF
TRBJ2-7 TRBV13 - many TGTGCCAGCAGCGCCGGACAGACCTACGAGCAGTACTTC CASSAGQTYEQYF
TRBJ1-1 TRBV7-9 - many TGTGCCAGCAGCTTAGTGCGAACGACAGTGAACACTGAAGCTTTCTTT CASSLVRTTVNTEAFF
TRBJ2-3 TRBV7-2 - many TGTGCCAGCAGCACCTCCCGGGGAGTTGATACGCAGTATTTT CASSTSRGVDTQYF
TRBJ2-3 TRBV11-2 - - TGTGCCAGCAGCCCCTCGGCCGTTACCCCTAGCACAGATACGCAGTATTTT CASSPSAVTPSTDTQYF
TRBJ1-1 TRBV6-5 - few TGTGCCAGCAGTTACTCAGGATCGGGAGGGAACACTGAAGCTTTCTTT CASSYSGSGGNTEAFF
TRBJ2-5 TRBV15 TRBD2 few TGTGCCACCAGCAGAGATCGACTAGCGGGGGGTGGGGAGACCCAGTACTTC CATSRDRLAGGGETQYF
TRBJ2-4 TRBV19 - - TGTGCCAGTAAGTGGCTAGGGTCGGACATTCAGTACTTC CASKWLGSDIQYF
TRBJ2-5 TRBV12-3/TRBV12-4 - many TGTGCCAGCAGTCCCCCGGGGTTACAAGAGACCCAGTACTTC CASSPPGLQETQYF
TRBJ2-7 TRBV29-1 - many TGCAGCGTTGAAGATGAAGCAGGGTCGGAGCAGTACTTC CSVEDEAGSEQYF
TRBJ2-3 TRBV6-1 TRBD2 many TGTGCCAGCAGCCCGGGACTAGCCACAGATACGCAGTATTTT CASSPGLATDTQYF
TRBJ2-1 TRBV9 - many TGTGCCAGCAGCGTAGACTCTGGGGGGGCCCTCTACAATGAGCAGTTCTTC CASSVDSGGALYNEQFF
TRBJ2-7 TRBV5-5 - - TGTGCCAGCAGCTTGGAACAGGTCCTATTGGTTGAGCAGTACTTC CASSLEQVLLVEQYF
TRBJ2-7 TRBV7-9 - many TGTGCCAGCAGCTTAGCGCCAAACCGAGCCTACGAGCAGTACTTC CASSLAPNRAYEQYF
TRBJ2-7 TRBV7-2 TRBD1 many TGTGCCAGCAGCTTCTACAGGGGGTTCGGTTACGAGCAGTACTTC CASSFYRGFGYEQYF
TRBJ2-3 TRBV7-2 TRBD2 few TGTGCCAGCAGGGCCAGCGGGGGGTACACAGATACGCAGTATTTT CASRASGGYTDTQYF
TRBJ2-3 TRBV10-3 - once TGTGCCATCAGTGACCAGCCAGATACGCAGTATTTT CAISDQPDTQYF
TRBJ1-5 TRBV12-3/TRBV12-4 - - TGTGCCAGCAGGGGTTTAGGCAATCAGCCCCAGCATTTT CASRGLGNQPQHF
TRBJ2-5 TRBV7-9 - many TGTGCCAGCAGCCTAGCATTTGGTTCAGAGACCCAGTACTTC CASSLAFGSETQYF
TRBJ1-5 TRBV19 TRBD1 few TGTGCCAGCAGACAGGGGGGGGGTCAGCCCCAGCATTTT CASRQGGGQPQHF
TRBJ2-7 TRBV4-1 - many TGCGCCAGCAGCCAAGTTGCGGTGGATTACGAGCAGTACTTC CASSQVAVDYEQYF
TRBJ2-7 TRBV27 TRBD2 many TGTGCCAGCAGTTTATCGTGGACTAGCGGCTACGAGCAGTACTTC CASSLSWTSGYEQYF
TRBJ1-2 TRBV15 TRBD1 - TGTGCCACCTGGGACAGGCCGGAGGGCTACACCTTC CATWDRPEGYTF
TRBJ1-1 TRBV5-5 - - TGTGCCAGCAGCTTGGTAATGGGGGGTACTGAAGCTTTCTTT CASSLVMGGTEAFF
TRBJ1-6 TRBV6-5 - many TGTGCCAGCAGGGTTGGACTACGGTCACCCCTCCACTTT CASRVGLRSPLHF
TRBJ2-7 TRBV12-5 - few TGTGCTAGTGGTTTGGTACACTACGAGCAGTACTTC CASGLVHYEQYF
TRBJ1-2 TRBV5-1 - many TGCGCCAGCAGCTTGGAGACACTCTATGGCTACACCTTC CASSLETLYGYTF
TRBJ2-1 TRBV24-1 TRBD1 few TGTGCCACCAGTTCTCTAATGGGCCAGGGACAGGGTTCCCCCAATGAGCAGTTCTTC CATSSLMGQGQGSPNEQFF
TRBJ2-3 TRBV20-1 TRBD2 - TGCTGTGCTAGCGGGACTAGCGGGGGTAGCACAGATACGCAGTATTTT CCASGTSGGSTDTQYF
TRBJ1-4 TRBV7-2 - medium-sized TGTGCCAGCAGCCCCGGCGGAGGGCGTGCAACTAATGAAAAACTGTTTTTT CASSPGGGRATNEKLFF
TRBJ2-2 TRBV10-3 - many TGTGCCATCAGTGATGTGAGCGCCACGAACACCGGGGAGCTGTTTTTT CAISDVSATNTGELFF
TRBJ2-2 TRBV5-5 - - TGTGCCAGCAGGTTCAACACCGGGGAGCTGTTTTTT CASRFNTGELFF
TRBJ2-2 TRBV3-1 TRBD1 many TGTGCCAGCAGCCCCGGACAGGGGTTGATCACCGGGGAGCTGTTTTTT CASSPGQGLITGELFF
TRBJ2-7 TRBV7-6 - many TGTGCCAGCAGCCCTTGGACAGGGAGGGTCTACGAGCAGTACTTC CASSPWTGRVYEQYF
TRBJ2-3 TRBV6-2/TRBV6-3 - many TGTGCCAGCAATCGCGTCTTCTGGGAAGATACGCAGTATTTT CASNRVFWEDTQYF
TRBJ1-1 TRBV29-1 - few TGCAGCGTTGTTTTGGGTACCACTGAAGCTTTCTTT CSVVLGTTEAFF
TRBJ2-3 TRBV29-1 - many TGCAGCGGGGAGTACACAGATACGCAGTATTTT CSGEYTDTQYF
TRBJ2-3 TRBV6-2/TRBV6-3 TRBD1 many TGTGCCAGCGGGGACAGCGTCTTCACAGATACGCAGTATTTT CASGDSVFTDTQYF
TRBJ2-7 TRBV4-2 TRBD1 many TGTGCCAGCAGCGCCAGACAGGGGGCATCCTACGAGCAGTACTTC CASSARQGASYEQYF
TRBJ2-7 TRBV7-9 - many TGTGCCAGCAGCTTAGTGGGTGGTGGGGCCTACGAGCAGTACTTC CASSLVGGGAYEQYF
TRBJ2-1 TRBV29-1 - many TGCAGCGTTGATGGGGCCCTAGATATCAATGAGCAGTTCTTC CSVDGALDINEQFF
TRBJ2-5 TRBV6-5 - many TGTGCCAGCAGTTATACAGTGATTCAAGAGACCCAGTACTTC CASSYTVIQETQYF
TRBJ1-2 TRBV5-6 - - TGTGCCAGCAGCTTGGACAGGGCCGTGGGCTACACCTTC CASSLDRAVGYTF
TRBJ2-1 TRBV20-1 - many TGCAGTGCTCCCAATTGGGGGATAGCCAATGAGCAGTTCTTC CSAPNWGIANEQFF
TRBJ2-5 TRBV12-3/TRBV12-4 TRBD2 many TGTGCCAGCCGATCACTAGCGGGGGGCCAAGAGACCCAGTACTTC CASRSLAGGQETQYF
TRBJ2-5 TRBV18 TRBD2 - TGTGCCAGCTCTCTTATCGGACTAGACCAAGAGACCCAGTACTTC CASSLIGLDQETQYF
TRBJ2-7 TRBV29-1 TRBD2 many TGCAGCGTTTGTAGCGGGGGACGTCGCGAGCAGTACTTC CSVCSGGRREQYF
TRBJ1-2 TRBV10-3 TRBD1 - TGTGCCATCAGTGAATCGGGACAGGGGAGGTATGGCTACACCTTC CAISESGQGRYGYTF